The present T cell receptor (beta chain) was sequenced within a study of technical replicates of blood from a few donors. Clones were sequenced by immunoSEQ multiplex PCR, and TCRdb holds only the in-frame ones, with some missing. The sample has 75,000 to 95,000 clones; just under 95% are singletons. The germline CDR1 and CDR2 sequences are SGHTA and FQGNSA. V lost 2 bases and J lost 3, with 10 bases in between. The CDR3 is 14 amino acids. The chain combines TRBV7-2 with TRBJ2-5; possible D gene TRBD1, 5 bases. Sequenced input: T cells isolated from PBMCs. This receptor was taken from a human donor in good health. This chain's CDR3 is CASSLSGIEETQYF. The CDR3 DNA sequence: TGTGCCAGCAGCTTATCAGGGATCGAAGAGACCCAGTACTTC.